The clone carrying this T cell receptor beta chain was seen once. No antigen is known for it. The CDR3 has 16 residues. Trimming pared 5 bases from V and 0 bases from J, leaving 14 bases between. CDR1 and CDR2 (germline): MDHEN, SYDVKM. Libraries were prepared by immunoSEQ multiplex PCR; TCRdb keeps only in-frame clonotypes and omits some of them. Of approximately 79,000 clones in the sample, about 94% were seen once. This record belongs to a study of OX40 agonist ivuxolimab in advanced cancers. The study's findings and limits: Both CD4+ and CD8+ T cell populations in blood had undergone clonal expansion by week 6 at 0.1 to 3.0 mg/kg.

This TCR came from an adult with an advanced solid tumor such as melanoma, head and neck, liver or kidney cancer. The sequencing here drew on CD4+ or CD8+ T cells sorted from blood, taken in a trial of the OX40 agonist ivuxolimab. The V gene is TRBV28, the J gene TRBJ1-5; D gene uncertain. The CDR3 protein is CASSPPRSTSNQPQHF. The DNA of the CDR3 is TGTGCCAGCAGTCCCCCGAGATCCACTAGCAATCAGCCCCAGCATTTT. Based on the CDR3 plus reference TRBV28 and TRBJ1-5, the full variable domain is DVKVTQSSRYLVKRTGEKVFLECVQDMDHENMFWYRQDPGLGLRLIYFSYDVKMKEKGDIPEGYSVSREKKERFSLILESASTNQTSMYLCASSPPRSTSNQPQHFGDGTRLSIL.